The 14 T cell receptor beta chains given below trace back to one sample, sequenced in a study of response to subunit inactivated influenza vaccine (dated by TCRdb to between 2017 and 2018). Library construction relied on RT-PCR. The sequencing machine was an Illumina HiSeq 2500. TCRdb reprocessed the public reads (quality trimming at Q25 with fastp, clone calling with MiXCR) and kept in-frame beta chains. Every distinct CDR3 protein forms one entry, paired with its most common genes and DNA. Present in this sample are about 780,000 distinct CDR3 sequences, approximately 17% of which were seen just once. Of the sample, roughly a tenth is held by the ten largest clones. The material sequenced was PBMCs from blood, taken more than 4 days after vaccination. The receptor source for this set is a man aged 50-59 years who received an inactivated influenza vaccine. Donor details come from another sample of the same person, matched by shared clones.

This chain connects TRBV10-3 to TRBJ1-3, with 9 bases aligning to TRBD1. The germline V gene encodes CDR1 ENHRY and CDR2 SYGVKD. V gave up 6 bases and J gave up 3 bases; unmatched junction bases: 3. The CDR3 has 14 amino acids. The CDR3 loop is CAIRGQGGGNTIYF. CDR3 in DNA: TGTGCCATCAGGGGACAGGGCGGTGGAAACACCATATATTTT.

This clonotype was found a few times. The V gene is TRBV20-1, the J gene TRBJ2-1; D may be TRBD2 (6 bases). Germline CDR1 DFQATT, CDR2 SNEGSKA (reference sequence). Trimming took 6 bases from V and 4 from J, leaving 25 bases between them. The CDR3 spans 17 residues. CDR3 sequence: CSASSSAPGTFYNEQFF. CDR3 nucleotides: TGCAGTGCATCATCTTCCGCCCCCGGGACTTTTTACAATGAGCAGTTCTTC.

This clonotype occurred many times. The CDR3 here is CSVSLRGGAYNEQFF. The CDR3 nucleotides read TGCAGCGTCTCCTTACGGGGGGGAGCCTACAATGAGCAGTTCTTC. The chain employs TRBV29-1 and TRBJ2-1, with TRBD2 matching over 8 bases. Germline loops: CDR1 SQVTM, CDR2 ANQGSEA. The CDR3 runs 15 residues. With V trimmed by 6 bases and J by 2 bases, 9 bases remained unmatched.

This clonotype has just a few counts. V and J are TRBV7-9 and TRBJ2-5, with a tentative D call TRBD2 (6 bases). V lost 1 base and J 7 bases, leaving 10 bases between the germline ends. Germline V gene lookup returns CDR1 SEHNR and CDR2 FQNEAQ (reference sequence). The CDR3 spans 13 residues. The CDR3 region has the DNA TGTGCCAGCAGCTTAGTGGACGGGGGGACCCAGTACTTC. Its translation: CASSLVDGGTQYF.

The V and J genes are TRBV24-1 and TRBJ2-6, with 7 bases fitting TRBD1. The CDR3 runs to 15 residues. V gave up 9 bases and J gave up 1 base; unmatched junction bases: 5. The V gene's germline CDR1 is KGHDR and CDR2 SFDVKD. CDR3 protein: CATGDSFSGANVLTF. CDR3 in DNA: TGTGCCACCGGGGACAGTTTTTCTGGGGCCAACGTCCTGACTTTC.

This clonotype was seen more than once but under ten times. This chain uses TRBV4-2 with TRBJ2-5, with D possibly TRBD1 on 6 matching bases. V gave up 0 bases and J gave up 2 bases, with 13 bases separating them. The CDR3 extends over 16 amino acids. Germline-derived CDR1 and CDR2 are LGHNA and YNFKEQ. CDR3 sequence (DNA): TGTGCCAGCAGCCAAGAAGCAGGACAGAGACAAGAGACCCAGTACTTC. Translating gives CASSQEAGQRQETQYF.

This clonotype was seen a handful of times. The rearrangement joins TRBV20-1 to TRBJ2-1; 7 bases align to TRBD2. The V segment lost 6 bases and the J segment 2 bases; nucleotides outside the gene matches: 10. The CDR3 covers 15 residues. Germline V lookup: CDR1 DFQATT, CDR2 SNEGSKA (reference sequence). DNA of the CDR3: TGCAGTGCCCCACTAGCTAGCGGAGCCTACAATGAGCAGTTCTTC. Amino acids: CSAPLASGAYNEQFF.

This clonotype showed up just a few times. The V gene is TRBV3-1, the J gene TRBJ1-1; D is possibly TRBD1 (5 bases). V lost 1 base and J lost 11, with 20 bases in between. The CDR3 consists of 15 residues. Germline V lookup: CDR1 LGHDT, CDR2 YNNKEL (reference sequence). The CDR3 nucleotides read TGTGCCAGCAGCCAAGGGAGACCTGGCGGGCAGGGCGCTTTCTTT. As protein: CASSQGRPGGQGAFF.

The rearrangement uses TRBV5-6 and TRBJ2-1, with D possibly being TRBD1 (5 bases). V shed 2 bases and J shed 5 bases, with 14 bases lying between them. Germline loops: CDR1 SGHDT, CDR2 YYEEEE. CDR3 length: 15 residues. The CDR3 protein is CASSFFLTVNNEQFF. The DNA of the CDR3 is TGTGCCAGCAGCTTTTTTCTGACAGTAAACAATGAGCAGTTCTTC.

J is TRBJ1-5 and V is TRBV4-1; no firm D call. V lost 1 base and J 6 bases, leaving 7 bases between the germline ends. This CDR3 has 13 amino acids. CDR1 is MGHRA, CDR2 YSYEKL, per germline. This chain's CDR3 is CASSQVWVQPQHF. The CDR3 DNA sequence: TGCGCCAGCAGCCAAGTATGGGTTCAGCCCCAGCATTTT.

The genes are TRBV15 and TRBJ2-1; no clear D gene. The germline CDR1 and CDR2 sequences are LNHNV and YYDKDF (reference sequence). V lost 0 bases and J 0 bases, leaving 6 bases between the germline ends. The length of the CDR3 is 15 residues. CDR3 in amino acids: CATSRDQISYNEQFF. The CDR3 region has the DNA TGTGCCACCAGCAGAGACCAGATCTCCTACAATGAGCAGTTCTTC.

This clonotype was seen more than once but under ten times. This sequence joins TRBV6-1 and TRBJ1-6; D remains ambiguous. Germline CDR1 is MNHNS and CDR2 is SASEGT. The CDR3 sequence is 11 residues long. Deletions cut 4 bases from V and 7 bases from J, with 2 bases between. CDR3 DNA sequence: TGTGCCAGCAGTGTGAATTCACCCCTCCACTTT. Protein: CASSVNSPLHF.

This sequence joins TRBV4-3 and TRBJ2-3; D unresolved. This CDR3 has 14 residues. V gave up 0 bases and J gave up 1 base, with 5 bases separating them. CDR1 is LGHNA, CDR2 YSLEER, per germline. CDR3 coding DNA: TGCGCCAGCAGCCAAGAGGTCCGCACAGATACGCAGTATTTT. Its translation: CASSQEVRTDTQYF.

This clonotype was detected only a few times. The genes are TRBV20-1 and TRBJ1-4; unclear D gene. There are 14 residues in the CDR3. Trimming cost V 0 bases and J 4 bases, with 9 bases left between them. The germline V gene has CDR1 DFQATT and CDR2 SNEGSKA (reference sequence). Written as DNA, the CDR3 is TGCAGTGCTAGAGATCTTTCCTTTAATGAAAAACTGTTTTTT. It is translated as CSARDLSFNEKLFF.